The rows below give T cell receptor beta chains drawn from one sample of a study of cytomegalovirus exposure and HLA in healthy donors. The assay was immunoSEQ multiplex PCR, and TCRdb's table has in-frame clones only and misses some. The sample includes some 130,000 clones, roughly nine tenths of them seen just once. The sequencing input was PBMCs. These receptors were taken from a young woman in good health and CMV-seronegative. Both conserved end residues are part of each CDR3. The order of the fields is V gene, clone size, J gene, D gene, CDR3 length, CDR3 DNA, CDR3 protein. A D gene is named only where the DNA matches it firmly. Where a row states a size, it is once, few, many or the class of an expanded clone; other rows omit it.

>TRBV7-2|.|TRBJ1-6|TRBD1|15
TGTGCCAGCAGCCCAGGGGACAGGGAGGGGGTTGGGTTCCACTTT
CASSPGDREGVGFHF
>TRBV30|.|TRBJ2-1|TRBD2|16
TGTGCCTGGAGTGTACCTAGGGCGGGGGGAGGTAGAGAGCAGTTCTTC
CAWSVPRAGGGREQFF
>TRBV7-9|.|TRBJ2-3|TRBD1|15
TGTGCCAGCAGCCGGACAGGGGGCGCCGGGGATACGCAGTATTTT
CASSRTGGAGDTQYF
>TRBV7-9|.|TRBJ2-5|TRBD2|15
TGTGCCAGCAGCTTAGTTAGCGGGGGGAGTATGACCCAGTACTTC
CASSLVSGGSMTQYF
>TRBV4-2|.|TRBJ2-1|.|17
TGTGCCAGCAGCCAGGAAAGGAGAGCTAGCCCCTACAATGAGCAGTTCTTC
CASSQERRASPYNEQFF
>TRBV9|.|TRBJ2-3|TRBD2|16
TGTGCCAGCAGCGTAAGCGGGGGCCAGAGCACAGATACGCAGTATTTT
CASSVSGGQSTDTQYF
>TRBV5-1|.|TRBJ2-7|TRBD1|15
TGCGCCAGCAGCTTGCCGGGACAGGGTGGCTACGAGCAGTACTTC
CASSLPGQGGYEQYF
>TRBV5-1|.|TRBJ1-1|.|16
TGCGCCACCTCGAGTACGTACACAGGGTTGAACACTGAAGCTTTCTTT
CATSSTYTGLNTEAFF
>TRBV5-6|.|TRBJ2-7|TRBD1|14
TGTGCCAGCAGCCCACAGGGGAATTCCTACGAGCAGTACTTC
CASSPQGNSYEQYF
>TRBV5-1|.|TRBJ1-1|TRBD1|19
TGCGCCAGCAGCTTGGTTGGTGCCAGGGTCCGACAGGGGGACACTGAAGCTTTCTTT
CASSLVGARVRQGDTEAFF
>TRBV11-3|.|TRBJ1-2|.|13
TGTGCCAGCAGCTTAGAGCAGGGCTATGGCTACACCTTC
CASSLEQGYGYTF
>TRBV18|.|TRBJ1-3|.|13
TGTGCCAGCTCATCCTGGCCCGGAAACACCATATATTTT
CASSSWPGNTIYF
>TRBV7-8|once|TRBJ2-5|TRBD2|18
TGTGCCAGCAGCTTATTAGGGCTAGCGGGGGATTACCAAGAGACCCAGTACTTC
CASSLLGLAGDYQETQYF
>TRBV5-6|.|TRBJ2-7|TRBD2|15
TGTGCCAGCAGCCGCGGTAGCGGGGGGACCTACGAGCAGTACTTC
CASSRGSGGTYEQYF